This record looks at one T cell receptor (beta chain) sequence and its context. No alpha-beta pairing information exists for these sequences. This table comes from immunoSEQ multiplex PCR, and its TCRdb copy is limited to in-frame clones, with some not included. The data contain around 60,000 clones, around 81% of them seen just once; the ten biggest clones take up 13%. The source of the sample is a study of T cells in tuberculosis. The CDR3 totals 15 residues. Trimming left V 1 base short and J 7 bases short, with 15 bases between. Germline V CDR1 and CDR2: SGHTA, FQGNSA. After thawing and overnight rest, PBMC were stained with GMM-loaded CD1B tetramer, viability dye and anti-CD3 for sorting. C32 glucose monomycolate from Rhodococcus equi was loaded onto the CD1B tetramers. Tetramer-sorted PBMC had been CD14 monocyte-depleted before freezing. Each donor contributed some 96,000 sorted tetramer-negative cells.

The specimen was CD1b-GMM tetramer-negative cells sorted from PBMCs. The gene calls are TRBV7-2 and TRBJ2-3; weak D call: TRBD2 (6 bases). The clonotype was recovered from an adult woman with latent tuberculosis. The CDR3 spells CASSLGGSGENTQYF. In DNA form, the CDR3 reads TGTGCCAGCAGCTTAGGCGGATCGGGGGAGAATACGCAGTATTTT.